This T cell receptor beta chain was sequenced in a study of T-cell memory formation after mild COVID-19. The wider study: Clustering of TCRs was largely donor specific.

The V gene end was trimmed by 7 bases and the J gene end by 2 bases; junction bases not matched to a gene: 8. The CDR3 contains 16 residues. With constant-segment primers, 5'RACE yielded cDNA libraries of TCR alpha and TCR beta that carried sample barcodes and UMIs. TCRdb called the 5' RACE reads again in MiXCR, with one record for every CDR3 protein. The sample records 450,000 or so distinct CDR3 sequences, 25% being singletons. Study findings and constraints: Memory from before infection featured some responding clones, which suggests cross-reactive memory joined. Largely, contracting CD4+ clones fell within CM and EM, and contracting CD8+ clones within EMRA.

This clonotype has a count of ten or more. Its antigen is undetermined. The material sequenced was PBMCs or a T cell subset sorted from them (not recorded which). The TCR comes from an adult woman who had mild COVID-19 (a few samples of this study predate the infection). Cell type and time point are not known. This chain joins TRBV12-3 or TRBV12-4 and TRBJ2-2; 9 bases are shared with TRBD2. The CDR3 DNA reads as TGTGCCAGCATGGTCACTAGCGGGTTAAACACCGGGGAGCTGTTTTTT. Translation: CASMVTSGLNTGELFF.